Shown below are 22 T cell receptor beta chains from a single sample sequenced in a study of shared clonotypes between healthy human individuals. Using immunoSEQ multiplex PCR, the repertoire was profiled, and TCRdb retains in-frame clones only, with some absent. The table shows about 2 million clones, with over 85% occurring only once. Sequenced: naive CD4+ T cells sorted from blood. Subset here: CD45RA+ positively selected. The receptor set was obtained from a man younger than 35 in good health.

This clone was observed a few times. CDR3 sequence reads: CASSTGGRTYEQYF. The DNA of the CDR3 is TGTGCCAGCAGTACAGGGGGTCGGACCTACGAGCAGTACTTC. The chain recombines TRBV6-5 with TRBJ2-7, with 8 bases that match TRBD1. V gave up 5 bases and J gave up 2 bases; unmatched junction bases: 5. This CDR3 is built from 14 residues. The germline gives CDR1 MNHEY, CDR2 SVGAGI.

This chain connects TRBV5-1 to TRBJ2-5; 10 bases are shared with TRBD2. This CDR3 spans 16 amino acids. V dropped 0 bases and J dropped 6; count of bases not matched to a gene: 8. Germline loops: CDR1 SGHRS, CDR2 YFSETQ. CDR3 in amino acids: CASSLAGAGGIKTQYF. CDR3 coding DNA: TGCGCCAGCAGCTTGGCCGGAGCGGGAGGGATAAAGACCCAGTACTTC. Variable domain in full (rest from reference TRBV5-1 and TRBJ2-5): KAGVTQTPRYLIKTRGQQVTLSCSPISGHRSVSWYQQTPGQGLQFLFEYFSETQRNKGNFPGRFSGRQFSNSRSEMNVSTLELGDSALYLCASSLAGAGGIKTQYFGPGTRLLVL.

The genes are TRBV5-4 and TRBJ1-4, with 7 positions matching TRBD1. This CDR3 region has 15 residues. Germline trimming cut 4 bases from V and 7 bases from J; bases unmatched to any gene: 10. Germline assignment: CDR1 SGHNT and CDR2 YYREEE (reference sequence). In nucleotides, the CDR3 is TGTGCCAGCAGCCGTAGACAGGGAGGCTCTGAAAAACTGTTTTTT. This gives the protein CASSRRQGGSEKLFF.

This clone was observed a few times. This specimen includes other DNA sequences encoding the same CDR3. CDR3 sequence reads: CASSLQETQYF. For the CDR3, the DNA is TGTGCCAGCAGCTTACAAGAGACCCAGTACTTC. J is TRBJ2-5 and V is TRBV11-2; D gene unclear. The CDR3 covers 11 residues. Germline loops: CDR1 SGHAT, CDR2 FQNNGV. V dropped 2 bases and J dropped 2 bases, with 0 bases sitting between them. Supplemented by reference TRBV11-2 and TRBJ2-5, the full variable domain reads EAGVAQSPRYKIIEKRQSVAFWCNPISGHATLYWYQQILGQGPKLLIQFQNNGVVDDSQLPKDRFSAERLKGVDSTLKIQPAKLEDSAVYLCASSLQETQYFGPGTRLLVL.

V is TRBV5-1 and J is TRBJ2-3, with a tentative D call TRBD1 (5 bases). Looked up from germline, CDR1 is SGHRS and CDR2 is YFSETQ. There are 18 residues in the CDR3. V lost 0 bases, J lost 2 bases, and 19 bases lay in between. In DNA, the CDR3 is TGCGCCAGCAGCTTGGGTCAGGGCGCCTCTCCGTTCACAGATACGCAGTATTTT. Translated, it gives CASSLGQGASPFTDTQYF.

Here the CDR3 reads CASSQGIVGSVQPQHF. CDR3 coding DNA: TGCGCCAGCAGCCAAGGAATAGTAGGCAGCGTCCAGCCCCAGCATTTT. This chain connects TRBV4-1 to TRBJ1-5, with D unclear. V was clipped by 1 base and J by 7 bases, with 17 bases between them. CDR1 and CDR2 (germline): MGHRA, YSYEKL. The CDR3 is 16 residues long.

The genes are TRBV9 and TRBJ1-3; D is unclear. V was cut by 0 bases and J by 0 bases, with 10 bases left in between. This CDR3 comprises 16 residues. Germline assignment: CDR1 SGDLS and CDR2 YYNGEE. CDR3 nucleotide sequence: TGTGCCAGCAGCGTAGAGGGTTCCTACTCTGGAAACACCATATATTTT. Its protein product is CASSVEGSYSGNTIYF.

This chain connects TRBV6-5 to TRBJ1-4; TRBD1 is a possible D gene (5 bases). In germline, CDR1 is MNHEY, CDR2 SVGAGI. V was trimmed by 4 bases and J by 0 bases, leaving 9 bases between them. The CDR3 totals 15 residues. The CDR3 region has the DNA TGTGCCAGCAGTTCCGAGACAGCAACTAATGAAAAACTGTTTTTT. Amino acid sequence: CASSSETATNEKLFF.

V is TRBV29-1 and J is TRBJ2-3; D remains ambiguous. Germline V lookup: CDR1 SQVTM, CDR2 ANQGSEA. The CDR3 sequence is 13 residues long. V was trimmed by 1 base and J by 6 bases, leaving 11 bases between them. This chain's CDR3 is CSVEVPPRDTQYF. The CDR3 DNA is TGCAGCGTTGAAGTTCCACCTCGGGATACGCAGTATTTT.

The chain links TRBV5-1 to TRBJ1-1; 7 bases agree with TRBD1. V lost 0 bases to trimming and J lost 2 bases; unmatched junction nucleotides: 4. CDR1 and CDR2 (germline): SGHRS, YFSETQ. CDR3 length equals 15 residues. The chain's CDR3 is CASSLAQGVNTEAFF. DNA for the CDR3: TGCGCCAGCAGCTTGGCCCAGGGGGTTAACACTGAAGCTTTCTTT.

The J gene is TRBJ2-7, the V gene TRBV5-5; D remains ambiguous. V gave up 4 bases and J gave up 1 base, with 12 bases separating them. Per the germline V gene, CDR1 is SGHKS and CDR2 is YYEKEE (reference sequence). This CDR3 is 14 amino acids long. The CDR3 DNA follows: TGTGCCAGCAGCCTATCCCACAAATCCTACGAGCAGTACTTC. It yields the protein CASSLSHKSYEQYF.

The J gene is TRBJ1-5, the V gene TRBV28, with D possibly matching TRBD1 (6 bases). This CDR3 has 16 amino acids. Per the germline V gene, CDR1 is MDHEN and CDR2 is SYDVKM. Trimming cost V 1 base and J 2 bases, with 12 bases left between them. CDR3 sequence (DNA): TGTGCCAGCAGTTTATCCACAGGGTTTGGCAATCAGCCCCAGCATTTT. Its translation is CASSLSTGFGNQPQHF.

The DNA for the CDR3 is TGTGCCAGCAGCGAGACTAGCTCGCGGTCCTACAATGAGCAGTTCTTC. Amino acid sequence: CASSETSSRSYNEQFF. The chain joins TRBV9 to TRBJ2-1; 7 bases match TRBD2. The germline V gene has CDR1 SGDLS and CDR2 YYNGEE. This CDR3 is 16 amino acids long. V gave up 3 bases and J gave up 1 base; unmatched junction bases: 7.

The chain is built from TRBV19 and TRBJ2-2, with TRBD1 as a possible D gene (8 bases). Germline V gene lookup returns CDR1 LNHDA and CDR2 SQIVND (reference sequence). The V gene lost 5 bases and the J gene lost 5 bases, with 15 bases spanning the gap. This CDR3 region has 15 residues. The CDR3 here is CASSFDRGGTGELFF. CDR3 in DNA: TGTGCCAGTAGTTTTGACAGGGGAGGGACCGGGGAGCTGTTTTTT.

Concerning this clone: Other nucleotide sequences from this sample produce the same CDR3. The CDR3 region has the DNA TGTGCCAGCAGTCGACTAGCGGGAGTAAATGAGCAGTTCTTC. As protein: CASSRLAGVNEQFF. The V call is TRBV6-6, the J call TRBJ2-1, with 12 bases fitting TRBD2. Germline lookup yields CDR1 MNHNY and CDR2 SVGAGI (reference sequence). With V trimmed by 5 bases and J by 7 bases, 3 bases remained unmatched. The CDR3 is made up of 14 amino acids.

Comments on this clone: Since a much larger clone is just one base distant, this may be a read error. CDR3 nucleotides: TGCGCCAGCAGCTCCCTGAGGGATAGCTCCCACGGGCAGTACTTC. Amino acids: CASSSLRDSSHGQYF. The V gene is TRBV5-1, the J gene TRBJ2-5, with a weak D call TRBD2 (5 bases). The CDR3 sequence is 15 residues long. Germline V gives CDR1 SGHRS, CDR2 YFSETQ. The ends were cut back, 3 bases at V and 11 bases at J, with 23 bases in the middle.

The rearrangement links TRBV7-2 to TRBJ2-7, with D possibly being TRBD1 (5 bases). The CDR3 is 15 amino acids. V was cut by 5 bases and J by 3 bases, with 17 bases left in between. CDR1 SGHTA and CDR2 FQGNSA come from the germline V gene. The CDR3 is CASSLSVQVNYEQYF. CDR3 bases: TGTGCCAGCAGCCTTAGTGTACAGGTGAACTACGAGCAGTACTTC.

The chain recombines TRBV2 with TRBJ2-2; 10 bases match TRBD2. This CDR3 is built from 21 residues. Per the germline V gene, CDR1 is SNHLY and CDR2 is FYNNEI. The V and J ends lost 0 bases and 3 bases, in that order; junction bases with no gene match: 16. The CDR3 here is CASSEAGLWEAGGVHTGELFF. The CDR3, as DNA: TGTGCCAGCAGTGAAGCCGGGTTGTGGGAAGCGGGAGGGGTTCACACCGGGGAGCTGTTTTTT. Full variable domain (missing parts from reference TRBV2 and TRBJ2-2): EPEVTQTPSHQVTQMGQEVILRCVPISNHLYFYWYRQILGQKVEFLVSFYNNEISEKSEIFDDQFSVERPDGSNFTLKIRSTKLEDSAMYFCASSEAGLWEAGGVHTGELFFGEGSRLTVL.

The chain combines TRBV18 with TRBJ2-7; D tentatively fits TRBD1 or TRBD2 (5 bases each). CDR3 length equals 13 residues. The V end was cut by 3 bases, the J end by 4 bases, with 10 bases between. Germline loops: CDR1 KGHSH, CDR2 LQKENI. This CDR3 reads CASSPGDVYEQYF. The CDR3, as DNA: TGTGCCAGCTCACCCGGGGACGTTTACGAGCAGTACTTC. Full variable domain (remainder filled in from reference TRBV18 and TRBJ2-7): NAGVMQNPRHLVRRRGQEARLRCSPMKGHSHVYWYRQLPEEGLKFMVYLQKENIIDESGMPKERFSAEFPKEGPSILRIQQVVRGDSAAYFCASSPGDVYEQYFGPGTRLTVT.

For this clone: Different DNA sequences within this sample yield the same CDR3. This chain connects TRBV25-1 to TRBJ1-5; weak D call: TRBD1 (6 bases). Trimming cost V 3 bases and J 1 base, with 10 bases left between them. Per the germline V gene, CDR1 is MGHDK and CDR2 is SYGVNS. The CDR3 extends over 15 amino acids. In DNA form, the CDR3 reads TGTGCCAGCAGTGAGGGAGGGGGGAGCAATCAGCCCCAGCATTTT. Protein product: CASSEGGGSNQPQHF. Based on the CDR3 plus reference TRBV25-1 and TRBJ1-5, the full variable domain is EADIYQTPRYLVIGTGKKITLECSQTMGHDKMYWYQQDPGMELHLIHYSYGVNSTEKGDLSSESTVSRIRTEHFPLTLESARPSHTSQYLCASSEGGGSNQPQHFGDGTRLSIL.

A remark on this clone: The sample contains more than one DNA sequence encoding this CDR3. The chain couples TRBV5-1 to TRBJ1-2; 7 bases match TRBD1. CDR1 is SGHRS, CDR2 YFSETQ, per germline. V was clipped by 4 bases and J by 4 bases; unmatched bases: 4. This CDR3 has 13 amino acids. CDR3 loop: CASSRDSSYGYTF. For the CDR3, the DNA is TGCGCCAGCAGCCGGGACAGCTCCTATGGCTACACCTTC.

V usage is TRBV5-1 and J usage is TRBJ1-2; possibly TRBD1 for D (5 bases). Germline V gene lookup returns CDR1 SGHRS and CDR2 YFSETQ. Deletions cut 10 bases from V and 5 bases from J, with 18 bases between. The CDR3 contains 13 residues. DNA for the CDR3: TGCGCCTGCGGAGCGGGGGTCGGATATGGCTACACCTTC. Its translation is CACGAGVGYGYTF.